This TCR beta chain was sequenced during a study of monozygotic twins with cystic fibrosis (dated by TCRdb to about 2021). Describing the broader study: Barcoded libraries were prepared from roughly 3.3 micrograms of fragmented DNA with approximately 15 PCR cycles. TCR beta repertoires were compared within and between 16 monozygotic twin pairs with cystic fibrosis so that genetic influence on V and J gene usage could be assessed. Ten female and six male twin pairs, aged about 2.0 to 36.4 years (median about 10 years) and mostly children and adolescents, were included in the cohort. Twins were ranked among around 1,000 cohort participants for weight-for-height and FEVPerc (FEV1 disease centile) at the day of blood sampling. Data for three of the twin pairs had been reported earlier in a different context.

Here is what the overall study found, with its caveats: V gene usage was most similar to the co-twin in 13 of 16 pairs, and J usage was most similar to the co-twin in 8 of 16 pairs, which suggests genetic constraints. Simpson clonality was found to be generally low (median approximately 0.009), suggesting a naive-dominated repertoire, although higher clonality was observed in the most severely affected patients. The cohort was small, and no association was found between shared CDR3 numbers and age, concordance or disease severity. Nucleotide-identical clonotype sharing was significantly higher within monozygotic CF twin pairs than between unrelated CF individuals (P = 0.000026, Mann-Whitney).

The twin pairs came from the European Cystic Fibrosis Twin and Sibling Study Cohort, a cohort that recruited patients from roughly 160 CF clinics across 14 European countries. Zygosity and CFTR genotype were confirmed in-house, and zygosity was tested by multiplex PCR of nine short tandem repeat loci. Peripheral blood was sampled from each twin, and clinical parameters were recorded on the day of blood sampling. Phenol/chloroform extraction was used to isolate genomic DNA from peripheral blood cells, and the DNA was then kept in TE buffer at 4 degrees C. About this clone itself: The clone's antigen remains unknown. Base quality data are lacking; no much larger clone is found one base away.

Following the manufacturer's instructions, TCR beta CDR3 regions were amplified by multiplex PCR with the immunoSEQ immune profiling system. An Illumina NextSeq system was used for sequencing. In the source study's methods: Sequence data were processed on the immunoSEQ Analyzer platform, and clonality was calculated as the square root of Simpson's index of productive rearrangements. Similarity in V and J usage was measured by Jensen-Shannon distance, and OLGA was used to compute CDR3 generation probabilities. The immuneACCESS database (August 2020) and VDJdb (December 2020) were searched for shared CDR3 sequences. This is the immuneACCESS table as TCRdb keeps it, with only in-frame sequences that have V and J called. A part of the clones is gone; compared with another copy, unresolved V genes explain less than half, and the rest is unexplained. V and J calls plus clone size are reproduced from that table; the DNA served to infer D and trimming. The sample yields about 17,000 clones; over 95% were counted once. Clones ranked in the top ten supply approximately 0.57% of the sample.

Material for sequencing was blood. The TCR originated in a girl aged 2-10 years with cystic fibrosis.

The DNA is TGTGCCAGCAGACCCTACAGGGTCGGTGGCGGGGAGCTGTTTTTT. This gives the protein CASRPYRVGGGELFF. The rearranged chain carries TRBV6-5 and TRBJ2-2, and the D gene may be TRBD1, 6 bases matching. V loses 6 bases, J loses 7 bases, and the germline ends lie 18 bases apart. The CDR3 has 15 amino acids, counting the end cysteine and phenylalanine. Only the CDR3 DNA is retained, 45 bases long and in frame from the first base. CDR1 is given as MNHEY and CDR2 as SVGAGI, both from the germline V gene.